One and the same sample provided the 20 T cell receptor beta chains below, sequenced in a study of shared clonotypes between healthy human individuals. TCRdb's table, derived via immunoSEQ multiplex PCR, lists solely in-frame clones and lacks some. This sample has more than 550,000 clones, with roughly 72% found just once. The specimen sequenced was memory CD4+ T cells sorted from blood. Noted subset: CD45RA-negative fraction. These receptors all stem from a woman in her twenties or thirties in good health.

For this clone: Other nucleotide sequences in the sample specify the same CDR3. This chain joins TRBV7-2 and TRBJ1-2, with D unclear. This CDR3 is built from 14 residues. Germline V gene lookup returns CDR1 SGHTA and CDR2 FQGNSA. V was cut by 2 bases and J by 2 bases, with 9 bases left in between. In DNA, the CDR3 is TGTGCCAGCAGCTTACAGAGAGACAACTATGGCTACACCTTC. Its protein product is CASSLQRDNYGYTF.

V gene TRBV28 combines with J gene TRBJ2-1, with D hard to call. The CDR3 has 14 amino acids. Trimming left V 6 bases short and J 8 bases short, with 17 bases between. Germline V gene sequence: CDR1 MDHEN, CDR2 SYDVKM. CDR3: CASSPTRVRDEQFF. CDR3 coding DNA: TGTGCCAGCAGCCCCACTCGTGTTCGAGATGAGCAGTTCTTC.

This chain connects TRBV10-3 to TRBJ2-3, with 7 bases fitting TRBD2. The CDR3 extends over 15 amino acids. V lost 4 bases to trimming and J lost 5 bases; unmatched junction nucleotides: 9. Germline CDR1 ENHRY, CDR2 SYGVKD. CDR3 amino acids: CAISGRAGVEDTQYF. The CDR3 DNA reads TGTGCCATCAGTGGCCGTGCGGGAGTAGAAGATACGCAGTATTTT.

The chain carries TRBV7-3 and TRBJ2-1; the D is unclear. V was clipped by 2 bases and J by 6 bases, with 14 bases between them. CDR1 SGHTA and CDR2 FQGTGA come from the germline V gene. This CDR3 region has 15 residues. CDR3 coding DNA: TGTGCCAGCAGCTTATTCGCGTCTCAGTTCAATGAGCAGTTCTTC. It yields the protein CASSLFASQFNEQFF.

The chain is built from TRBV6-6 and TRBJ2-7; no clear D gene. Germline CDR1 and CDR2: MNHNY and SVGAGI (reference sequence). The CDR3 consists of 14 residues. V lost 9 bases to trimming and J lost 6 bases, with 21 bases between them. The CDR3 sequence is CASQQSTSYGEQYF. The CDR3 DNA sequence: TGTGCCAGTCAGCAGTCGACGAGTTATGGCGAGCAGTACTTC.

CDR3 in amino acids: CASSLSWNLEKKLFF. The CDR3 DNA reads as TGTGCCAGCAGTTTATCTTGGAACCTCGAGAAAAAACTGTTTTTT. The chain couples TRBV28 to TRBJ1-4; D gene uncertain. The CDR3 runs to 15 residues. Trimming removed 1 base from V and 9 bases from J, with 15 bases in between. The germline CDR1 and CDR2 sequences are MDHEN and SYDVKM.

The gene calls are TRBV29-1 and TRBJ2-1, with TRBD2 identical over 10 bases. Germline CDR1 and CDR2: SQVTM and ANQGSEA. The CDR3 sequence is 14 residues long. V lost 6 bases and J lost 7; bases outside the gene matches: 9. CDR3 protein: CSVKLAGSMNEQFF. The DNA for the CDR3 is TGCAGCGTGAAACTAGCGGGATCCATGAATGAGCAGTTCTTC.

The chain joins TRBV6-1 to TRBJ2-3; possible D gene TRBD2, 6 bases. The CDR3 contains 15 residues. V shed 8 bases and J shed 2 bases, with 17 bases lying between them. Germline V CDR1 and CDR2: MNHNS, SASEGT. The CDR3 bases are TGTGCCAGCCTACGCGGGGAAGCGGACACAGATACGCAGTATTTT. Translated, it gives CASLRGEADTDTQYF.

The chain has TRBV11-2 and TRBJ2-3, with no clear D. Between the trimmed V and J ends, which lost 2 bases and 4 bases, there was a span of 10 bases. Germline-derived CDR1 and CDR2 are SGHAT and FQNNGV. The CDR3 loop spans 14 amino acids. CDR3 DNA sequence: TGTGCCAGCAGCTTACTTGTCGGGTCAGATACGCAGTATTTT. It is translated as CASSLLVGSDTQYF.

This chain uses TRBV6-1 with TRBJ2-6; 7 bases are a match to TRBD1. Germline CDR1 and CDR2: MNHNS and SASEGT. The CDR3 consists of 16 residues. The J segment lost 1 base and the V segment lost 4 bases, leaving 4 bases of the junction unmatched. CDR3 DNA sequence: TGTGCCAGCAGTGGACAGGGTTGGTCTGGGGCCAACGTCCTGACTTTC. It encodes CASSGQGWSGANVLTF.

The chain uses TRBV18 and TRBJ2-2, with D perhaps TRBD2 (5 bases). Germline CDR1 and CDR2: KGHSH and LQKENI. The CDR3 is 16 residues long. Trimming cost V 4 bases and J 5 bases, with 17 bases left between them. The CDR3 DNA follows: TGTGCCAGCTCACACACCACGTTAACGGGAACCGGGGAGCTGTTTTTT. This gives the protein CASSHTTLTGTGELFF.

DNA for the CDR3: TGTGCCAGTAGTAATAAGGGACGGTCCTTTGGCGAGCAGTACTTC. Its protein is CASSNKGRSFGEQYF. The V call is TRBV19, the J call TRBJ2-7; D may match TRBD1 or TRBD2 (5 bases each). Trimming took off 4 bases at V and 6 bases at J, with 19 bases between the two ends. This CDR3 has 15 residues. Germline CDR1 is LNHDA and CDR2 is SQIVND (reference sequence).

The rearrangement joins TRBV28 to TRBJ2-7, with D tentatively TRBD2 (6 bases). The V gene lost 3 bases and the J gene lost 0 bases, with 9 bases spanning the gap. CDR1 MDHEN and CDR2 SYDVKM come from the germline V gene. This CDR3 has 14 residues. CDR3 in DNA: TGTGCCAGCAGTTTCGGTAGCGGCTCCTACGAGCAGTACTTC. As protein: CASSFGSGSYEQYF.

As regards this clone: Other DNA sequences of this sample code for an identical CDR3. As DNA, the CDR3 is TGCAGCGTCCTCAGGGGTGGAGGCACAGATACGCAGTATTTT. Translating gives CSVLRGGGTDTQYF. The chain couples TRBV29-1 to TRBJ2-3; a possible D gene is TRBD1 (6 bases). The V end lost 6 bases, the J end lost 1 base, and 14 bases lay between the germline ends. Germline CDR1 is SQVTM and CDR2 is ANQGSEA. The CDR3 consists of 14 residues.

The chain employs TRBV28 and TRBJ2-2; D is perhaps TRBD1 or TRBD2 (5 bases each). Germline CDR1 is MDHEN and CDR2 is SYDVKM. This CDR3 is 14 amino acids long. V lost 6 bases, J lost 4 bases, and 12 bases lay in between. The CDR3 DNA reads TGTGCCAGCAGCCGGGACGGAGTCACCGGGGAGCTGTTTTTT. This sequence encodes CASSRDGVTGELFF. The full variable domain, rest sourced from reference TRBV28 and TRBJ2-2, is DVKVTQSSRYLVKRTGEKVFLECVQDMDHENMFWYRQDPGLGLRLIYFSYDVKMKEKGDIPEGYSVSREKKERFSLILESASTNQTSMYLCASSRDGVTGELFFGEGSRLTVL.

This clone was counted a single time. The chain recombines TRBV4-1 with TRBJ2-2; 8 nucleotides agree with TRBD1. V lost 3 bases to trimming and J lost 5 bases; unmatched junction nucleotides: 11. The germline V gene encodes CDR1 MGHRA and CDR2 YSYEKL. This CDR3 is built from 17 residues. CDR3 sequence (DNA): TGCGCCAGCAGCCACAACGGAGGACAGGGCCTAACCGGGGAGCTGTTTTTT. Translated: CASSHNGGQGLTGELFF.

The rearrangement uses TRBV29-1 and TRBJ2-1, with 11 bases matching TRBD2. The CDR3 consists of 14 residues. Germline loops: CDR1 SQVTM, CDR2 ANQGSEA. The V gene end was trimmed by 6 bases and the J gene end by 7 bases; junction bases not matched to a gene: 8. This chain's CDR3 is CSVKRGTSGNEQFF. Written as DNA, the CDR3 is TGCAGCGTGAAACGCGGGACTAGCGGAAATGAGCAGTTCTTC.

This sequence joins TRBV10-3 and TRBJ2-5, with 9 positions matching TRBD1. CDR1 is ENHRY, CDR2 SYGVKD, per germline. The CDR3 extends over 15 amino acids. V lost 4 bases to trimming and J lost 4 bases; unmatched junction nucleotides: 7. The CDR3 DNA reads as TGTGCCATCAGTGGAGGACAGGGGACCCCAGAGACCCAGTACTTC. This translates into CAISGGQGTPETQYF.

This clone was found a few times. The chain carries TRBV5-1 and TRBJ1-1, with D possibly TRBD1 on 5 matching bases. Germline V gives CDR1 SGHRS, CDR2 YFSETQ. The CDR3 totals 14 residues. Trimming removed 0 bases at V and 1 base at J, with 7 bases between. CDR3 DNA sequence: TGCGCCAGCAGCTTGGTCCAGGGGAACACTGAAGCTTTCTTT. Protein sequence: CASSLVQGNTEAFF.

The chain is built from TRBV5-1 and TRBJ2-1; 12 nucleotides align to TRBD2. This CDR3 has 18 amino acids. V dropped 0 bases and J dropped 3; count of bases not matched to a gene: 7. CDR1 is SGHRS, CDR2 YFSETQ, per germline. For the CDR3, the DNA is TGCGCCAGCAGCTTGGAGGCTAGCGGGAGGGCAAGCTACAATGAGCAGTTCTTC. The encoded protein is CASSLEASGRASYNEQFF.